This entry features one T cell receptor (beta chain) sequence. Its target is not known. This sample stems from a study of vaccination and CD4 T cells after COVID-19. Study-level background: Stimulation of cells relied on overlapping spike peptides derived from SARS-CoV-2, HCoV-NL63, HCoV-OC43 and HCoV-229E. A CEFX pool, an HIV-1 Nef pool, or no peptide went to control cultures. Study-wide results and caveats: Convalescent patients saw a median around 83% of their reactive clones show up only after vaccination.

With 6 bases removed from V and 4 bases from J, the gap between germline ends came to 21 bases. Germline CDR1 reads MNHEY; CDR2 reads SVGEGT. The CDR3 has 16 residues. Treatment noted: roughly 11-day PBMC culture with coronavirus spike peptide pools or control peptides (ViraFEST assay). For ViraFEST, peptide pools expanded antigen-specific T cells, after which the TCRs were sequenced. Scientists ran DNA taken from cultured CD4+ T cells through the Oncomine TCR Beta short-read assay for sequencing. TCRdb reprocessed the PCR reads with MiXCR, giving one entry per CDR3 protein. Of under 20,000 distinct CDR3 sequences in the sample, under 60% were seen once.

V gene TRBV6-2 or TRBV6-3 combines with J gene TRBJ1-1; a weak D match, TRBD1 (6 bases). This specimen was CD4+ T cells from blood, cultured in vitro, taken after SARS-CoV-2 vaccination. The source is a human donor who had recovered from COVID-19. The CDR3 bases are TGTGCCAGCAGGCGACGACTCTCGCAAGGGGGCACTGAAGCTTTCTTT. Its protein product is CASRRRLSQGGTEAFF.